This T cell receptor beta chain was recorded in a study of blood T cells in healthy people across ages (dated by TCRdb to the mid-2010s). At the level of the whole study: Template switching captured roughly one uniquely barcoded TCR beta cDNA molecule per two T cells in model experiments. To avoid experimental bias, donors of different ages were spread randomly across the sequencing lanes. The study analyzed two additional independent replicas of 1 million unique cDNA reads from the same blood draw for two donors, one aged 18 to 29 and one aged 80 or older. Using deep sequencing normalized with unique cDNA molecular identifiers, the study measured how TCR beta repertoire diversity changes with age. The donors were split into four age groups: young (average around 15 years), middle-aged (more than 35), aged (over 55) and long-lived (roughly 77). The paper as a whole reports these results and caveats: Compared with the aged group, the long-lived group had more naive CD4+ T cells, fewer expanded clones and increased TCR diversity, suggesting age selection. Because the CMV infection status of the donors was unknown, age-related changes in expanded clonotypes may potentially have been confounded. Estimates of total diversity based on one million sequenced T cells were regarded as lower bounds and as underestimates. Conclusive comparison of naive and antigen-experienced compartments was prevented by the profiling of bulk unsorted PBMCs. A strong correlation was found between observed TCR beta diversity and the percentage of naive T cells measured by flow cytometry. As age increased, observed TCR beta diversity per million T cells dropped in a roughly linear way, and a significant reduction was already evident by age 40.

The library was prepared using 5' RACE. Sequencing took place on an Illumina HiSeq 2500. A second PCR of roughly 6 to 11 cycles was performed with a sample-barcoded 5' primer and a J-beta primer mix. A template-switch 5' adaptor carrying 12 random nucleotides introduced a unique molecular identifier onto each TCR beta cDNA molecule. At least 2.5 million CDR3-containing paired-end reads were obtained from each sample. The Mint cDNA synthesis kit, primed by a TRBC-specific oligonucleotide, was used to synthesize first-strand cDNA from all RNA. Following uracil-DNA glycosylase treatment, a first 18-cycle PCR with universal primers M1SS and BC2_uni_R was performed on all cDNA. The source study handled its data this way. Each sample was normalized by randomly selecting 1 million high-quality reads, each carrying a distinct molecular identifier. Reads sharing molecular identifiers were discarded rather than binned into consensus sequences. MiTCR, with a Q25 quality threshold and the strictest error-elimination algorithm, was used for CDR3 identification, clonotype clustering and error correction. Lower-bound total TCR beta diversity was estimated with a nonparametric unseen species model using Euler transformation. Starting from the raw public reads, TCRdb applied fastp trimming at Q25, assembled clones with MiXCR and retained in-frame beta chains. Entries that share a CDR3 protein sequence are merged under the most common genes and DNA. In this record, the V and J calls reflect TCRdb's handling and not the investigators' own analysis. Within this sample are about 1.8 million distinct CDR3 sequences, with approximately 50% of them counted one time only. Approximately 2% of the sample is held by the ten biggest clonotypes.

Donors were 30 to 45 systemically healthy Caucasian individuals from Russia aged about 6 to 100 years. Each donor gave about 9.8 milliliters of peripheral blood, drawn into EDTA-treated Vacutainer tubes. Ficoll-Paque density-gradient centrifugation was used to isolate PBMCs, with at least 6 million per sample. Trizol reagent was used to extract total RNA from the PBMCs, yielding at least 5.5 micrograms per sample. The percentages of naive CD45RAhigh/CD27high T cells were determined by flow cytometry on a PBMC aliquot from every donor. As to this clonotype: Its cognate antigen has yet to be identified. Per-nucleotide qualities are absent, and no much larger clonotype sits a single base away.

The junction carries 14 bases between V and J, which are trimmed by 5 bases and 1 base respectively. The germline V gene encodes CDR1 SGHTA and CDR2 FQGNSA. There are 15 amino acids in the CDR3, from cysteine to phenylalanine inclusive. Of all the DNA, just the CDR3 is kept, 45 bases in frame from base 1. Sequencing was done on a sample of blood. This chain joins TRBV7-2 to TRBJ2-5; the D gene is unclear. The receptor was isolated from a woman aged 40 to 49 in good health. The CDR3 corresponds to CASSLQIGRQETQYF. The DNA is TGTGCCAGCAGCCTGCAGATAGGCCGCCAAGAGACCCAGTACTTC.